The text below deals with one T cell receptor beta chain. The data were taken from a study of T cell responses to AZD1222 COVID-19 vaccine. CDR1 and CDR2 (germline): SGHTA, FQGNSA. CDR3 size: 12 residues. V was pared by 1 base and J by 7 bases, with 7 bases between. Sequencing used immunoSEQ multiplex PCR; TCRdb keeps in-frame clones, though not all of them. The sample lists about 200,000 clones, 85% to 95% seen once, with 1% to 1.5% in the top ten. The V call is TRBV7-2, the J call TRBJ1-1, with D maybe TRBD1 (5 bases). The sample in question was peripheral blood, obtained on day 0 of AZD1222 vaccination. This sequence was found in an adult in good health. The DNA of the CDR3 is TGTGCCAGCAGCTTAGATAGGGGTGAAGCTTTCTTT. Protein product: CASSLDRGEAFF.